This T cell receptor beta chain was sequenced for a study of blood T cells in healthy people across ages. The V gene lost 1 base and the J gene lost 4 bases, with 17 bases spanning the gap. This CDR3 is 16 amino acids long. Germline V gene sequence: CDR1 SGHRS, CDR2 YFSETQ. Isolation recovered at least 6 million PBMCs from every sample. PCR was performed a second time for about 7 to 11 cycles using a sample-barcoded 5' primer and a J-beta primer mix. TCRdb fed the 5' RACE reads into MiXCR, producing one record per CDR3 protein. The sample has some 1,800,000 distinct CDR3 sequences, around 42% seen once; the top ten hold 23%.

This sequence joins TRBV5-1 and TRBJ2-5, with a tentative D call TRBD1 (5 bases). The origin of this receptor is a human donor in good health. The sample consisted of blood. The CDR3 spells CASSLNAGFGAETQYF. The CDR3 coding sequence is TGCGCCAGCAGCTTGAACGCAGGGTTCGGCGCAGAGACCCAGTACTTC. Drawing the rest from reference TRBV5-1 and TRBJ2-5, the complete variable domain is KAGVTQTPRYLIKTRGQQVTLSCSPISGHRSVSWYQQTPGQGLQFLFEYFSETQRNKGNFPGRFSGRQFSNSRSEMNVSTLELGDSALYLCASSLNAGFGAETQYFGPGTRLLVL.